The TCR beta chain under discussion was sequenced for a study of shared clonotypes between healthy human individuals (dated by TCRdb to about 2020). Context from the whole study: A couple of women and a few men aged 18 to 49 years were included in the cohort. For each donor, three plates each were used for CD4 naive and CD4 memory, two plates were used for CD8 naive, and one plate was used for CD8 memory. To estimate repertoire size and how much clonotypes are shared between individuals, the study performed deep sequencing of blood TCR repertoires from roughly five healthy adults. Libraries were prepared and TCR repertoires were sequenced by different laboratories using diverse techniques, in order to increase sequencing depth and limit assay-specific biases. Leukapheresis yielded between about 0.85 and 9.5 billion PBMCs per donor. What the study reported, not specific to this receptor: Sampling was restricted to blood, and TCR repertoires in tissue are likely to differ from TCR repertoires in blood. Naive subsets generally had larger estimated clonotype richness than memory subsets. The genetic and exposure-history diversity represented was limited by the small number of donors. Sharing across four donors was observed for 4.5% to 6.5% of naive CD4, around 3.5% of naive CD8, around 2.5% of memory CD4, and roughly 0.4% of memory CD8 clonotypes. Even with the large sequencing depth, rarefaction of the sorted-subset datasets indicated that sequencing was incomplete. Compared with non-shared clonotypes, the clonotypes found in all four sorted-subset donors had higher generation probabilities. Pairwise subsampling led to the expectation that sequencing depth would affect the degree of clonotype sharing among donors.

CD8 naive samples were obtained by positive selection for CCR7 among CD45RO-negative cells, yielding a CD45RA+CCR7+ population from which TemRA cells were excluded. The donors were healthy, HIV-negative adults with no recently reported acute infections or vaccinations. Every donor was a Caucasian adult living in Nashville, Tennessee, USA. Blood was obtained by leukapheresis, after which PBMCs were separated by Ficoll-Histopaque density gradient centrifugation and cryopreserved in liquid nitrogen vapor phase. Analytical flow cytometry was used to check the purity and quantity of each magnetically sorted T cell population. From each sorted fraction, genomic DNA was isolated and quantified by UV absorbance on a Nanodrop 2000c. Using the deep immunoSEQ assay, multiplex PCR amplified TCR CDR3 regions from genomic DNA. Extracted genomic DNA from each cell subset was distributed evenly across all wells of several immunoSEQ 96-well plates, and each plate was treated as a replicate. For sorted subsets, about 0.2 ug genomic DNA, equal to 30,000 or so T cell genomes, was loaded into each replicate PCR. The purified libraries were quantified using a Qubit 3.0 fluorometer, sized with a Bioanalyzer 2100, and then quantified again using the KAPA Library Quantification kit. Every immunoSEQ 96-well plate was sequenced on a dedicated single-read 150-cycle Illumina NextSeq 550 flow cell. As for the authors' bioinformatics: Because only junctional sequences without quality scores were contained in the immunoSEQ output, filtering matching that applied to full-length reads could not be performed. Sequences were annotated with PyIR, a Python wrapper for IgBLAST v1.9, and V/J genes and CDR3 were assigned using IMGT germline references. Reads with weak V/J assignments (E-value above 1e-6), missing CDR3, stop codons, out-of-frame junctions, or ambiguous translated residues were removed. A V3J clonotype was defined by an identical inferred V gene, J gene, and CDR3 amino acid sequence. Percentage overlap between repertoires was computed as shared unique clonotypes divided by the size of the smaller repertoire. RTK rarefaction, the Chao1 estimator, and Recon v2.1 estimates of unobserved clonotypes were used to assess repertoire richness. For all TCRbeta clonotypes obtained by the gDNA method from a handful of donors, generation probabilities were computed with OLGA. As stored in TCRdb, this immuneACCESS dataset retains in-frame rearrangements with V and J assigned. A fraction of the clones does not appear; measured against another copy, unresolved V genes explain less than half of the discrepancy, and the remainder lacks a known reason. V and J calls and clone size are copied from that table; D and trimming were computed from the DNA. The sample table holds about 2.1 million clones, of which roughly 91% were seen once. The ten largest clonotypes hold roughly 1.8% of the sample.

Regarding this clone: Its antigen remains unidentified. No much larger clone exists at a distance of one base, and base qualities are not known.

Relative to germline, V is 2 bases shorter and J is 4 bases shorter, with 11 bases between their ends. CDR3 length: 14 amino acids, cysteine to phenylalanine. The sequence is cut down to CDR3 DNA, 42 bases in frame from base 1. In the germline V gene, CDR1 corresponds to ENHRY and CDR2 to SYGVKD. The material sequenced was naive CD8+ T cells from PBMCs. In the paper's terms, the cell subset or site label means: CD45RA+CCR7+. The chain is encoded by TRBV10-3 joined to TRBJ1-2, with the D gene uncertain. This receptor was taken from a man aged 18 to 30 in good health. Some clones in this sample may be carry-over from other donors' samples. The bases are TGTGCCATCAGTGAGGCGGGCAGCCTCTATGGCTACACCTTC. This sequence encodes CAISEAGSLYGYTF.